This T cell receptor beta chain was captured by sequencing in a study of radiotherapy plus CTLA-4 blockade in lung cancer. The wider study: Among all patients, 18% showed objective responses, while about 34% had disease control.

The germline V gene has CDR1 MNHEY and CDR2 SVGAGI. This CDR3 contains 15 residues. V trimming: 6 bases; J trimming: 2 bases; junction bases outside the gene matches: 8. Study-wide points: Expansion of tumor-derived TCR clones was observed in blood after radiotherapy plus ipilimumab. Reports state that early shifts in blood T cell clones, with interferon-beta, best predicted response.

Alongside CTLA-4 blockade with ipilimumab, patients with chemo-refractory metastatic non-small-cell lung cancer received focal radiation. This table comes from immunoSEQ multiplex PCR, and its TCRdb copy is limited to in-frame clones, with some not included. The data show 45,000 to 55,000 clones, with around nine tenths seen just once and less than 9.5% held by the top ten. Details on this clone: Its antigen is not known.

The TCR sequence derives from a human donor with non-small cell lung cancer whose response to radiotherapy plus ipilimumab could not be evaluated. The gene calls are TRBV6-5 and TRBJ2-3, with 7 bases aligning to TRBD1. Sequencing was performed on peripheral blood, taken from a patient treated with radiotherapy plus ipilimumab. The CDR3 DNA reads as TGTGCCAGCAGATCGGGACAGCTCTCCACAGATACGCAGTATTTT. Protein sequence: CASRSGQLSTDTQYF.